This TCR beta chain was sequenced for a study of vaccination effects on CD4 cells after COVID-19. Study-wide results and caveats: Vaccine-induced clones in healthy vaccinees cross-reacted with common cold coronaviruses in only 1 of 255 cases. By a late point after vaccination, infection- and vaccine-induced clones had shrunk markedly through clonal contraction.

Antigen-specific CD4+ T cells were expanded (with viral peptide pools) by the ViraFEST assay ahead of sequencing. At the end of about ten days of culture, CD4+ T cells were isolated. All study participants received two doses of BNT162b2 or mRNA-1273 vaccine. Nucleocapsid antibodies stayed negative before and after vaccination, showing no earlier SARS-CoV-2 infection. In culture with approximately 10 IU/ml IL-2 and 8.5 to 10 ug/ml peptides, PBMC were grown at a few million per well. Sequencing was performed with immunoSEQ multiplex PCR; in TCRdb, only in-frame clones are kept and a portion is missing. The table lists fewer than 40,000 clones, about 80% of them singletons. The CDR3 consists of 13 residues. Germline CDR1 SGHNT, CDR2 YENEEA. Trimming stripped 3 bases from V and 1 base from J, with 6 bases between. This clone was picked up a small number of times. No antigen is known for it.

Sequenced here: CD4+ T cells from PBMCs cultured with HCoV-NL63 spike peptides, sampled after COVID-19 vaccination. The gene calls are TRBV11-3 and TRBJ1-1; D perhaps matches TRBD1 (5 bases). The sequence was collected from a human donor who received a COVID-19 vaccine. Some clones in this sample may be carry-over from other donors' samples. The CDR3 DNA is TGTGCCAGCAGCTTTCAGGGGAACACTGAAGCTTTCTTT. Its protein is CASSFQGNTEAFF.